Given below is one T cell receptor (beta chain) in context. This clone was observed a handful of times. It lacks a known antigen. Within one base of it there is no much larger clone, and no base qualities were kept. The source of the sample is a study of beta chain features in type 1 diabetes (dated by TCRdb to the late 2010s). Context from the whole study: Patients and healthy donors did not differ in mean age, gender distribution, total cell number or subset yield. In the study, TCRB repertoires of sorted circulating CD4+ T cell subsets from recently diagnosed type 1 diabetes patients were compared with those of matched healthy donors. A total of roughly 100 million sorted cells were examined across all samples, and a strong correlation was observed between cell number per subset and RNA yield. Regulatory and stem cell-like memory subsets were isolated from only 8 patients and about 8 healthy donors, whereas naive and central memory subsets came from all 28 donors.

Results the study describes overall, beyond this receptor: Because cDNA was sequenced instead of genomic DNA, highly expressing activated cells could be over-represented, though the groups showed no difference in activation or CD3 levels. Shorter templates might have been favored by PCR, but patient and control samples were amplified and corrected together, so both groups would have been affected equally by any skew. HLA sub-analyses involved small numbers of individuals, so any influence of HLA type on TCRB rearrangement remained unresolved. At VDJ recombination sites, patients with type 1 diabetes made fewer insertions and deleted more nucleotides, a pattern implying thymic rearrangement abnormalities. Naive, central memory and regulatory TCRB repertoires appeared to be more similar among patients than among healthy donors. In all four CD4+ subsets, TCRB CDR3 length was moderately but significantly shorter in type 1 diabetes patients.

Each donor gave one peripheral blood draw, about 100 mL on average, collected into heparinised tubes. A BD FACSAria II and a panel including CD45RO, CCR7, CD25, CD127, CD95 and CD27 were used to sort naive, central memory, regulatory and stem cell-like memory CD4+ T cells. Every sorted population had a purity above 95%. PBMCs were isolated immediately by Lymphoprep density gradient centrifugation and stained directly without culture. To minimize batch effects, samples were stained and sorted in pairs, one healthy donor with one patient per experiment. The CDR3 covers 15 residues, taking in both the cysteine and the phenylalanine. The kept DNA is CDR3 alone, 45 bases in frame from the first base. Ends trimmed: V by 2 bases, J by 7 bases; bases unmatched to a gene: 8. In the germline V gene (reference sequence), CDR1 corresponds to GTSNPN and CDR2 to SVGIG. The High Capacity cDNA Reverse Transcription Kit was used to reverse transcribe all of the isolated RNA, meaning that expressed TCRB transcripts were what got sequenced. Deep immunoSEQ sequencing was performed on naive, central memory and regulatory T cell samples, with an average of about 3.6 million total reads per sample. After sorted cells were lysed in RLT buffer, RNA was extracted with DNase-treated RNeasy Micro or Mini kits, with the choice depending on cell number. Each cell subset was processed separately to prevent cross-contamination, with patient and healthy donor samples processed together. Using the immunoSEQ multiplex PCR, TCRB sequences were amplified from cDNA into 87-bp fragments spanning the CDR3 region. Amplicons were sequenced on the Illumina HiSeq platform. The original pipeline was this. PCR bias was corrected computationally using synthetic template baselines, and reads within Hamming distance 2 were collapsed, with unmergeable singletons discarded. By aligning reads against IMGT, V, D and J genes, CDR3 length, and insertions or deletions at six rearrangement sites were assigned. Clonotype counts were normalized to sorted cell number within each subset before computing true diversity and Gini coefficients with the tcR R package. Repertoire sharing was quantified using the overlap coefficient calculated on TCRB nucleotide sequences. As a proxy for the pre-selection repertoire, out-of-frame TCRB sequences from naive cells were analyzed. This immuneACCESS table, as held by TCRdb, lists in-frame sequences with V and J called but not all clones. Of the missing ones, under half trace to an unresolved V gene in checked studies; the others have no known cause. V and J calls and clone size are given by that table; D and trimming were obtained from the DNA. The sample has about 640,000 clones on record, roughly 12% of them singletons. The ten most abundant clones make up around 0.12% of the sample.

The specimen sequenced was naive CD4+ T cells from blood. The sample's cell subset or site label, in plain terms: true naive CD4+ T cells. This receptor chain uses TRBV30 and TRBJ1-2; 12 nucleotides in the junction match TRBD1. The clonotype was recovered from a man aged 25 to 40 with type 1 diabetes. The DNA is as follows: TGTGCCTGGAGTTCCCTGGGACAGGGGGCGGCTGGCTACACCTTC. It specifies CAWSSLGQGAAGYTF.